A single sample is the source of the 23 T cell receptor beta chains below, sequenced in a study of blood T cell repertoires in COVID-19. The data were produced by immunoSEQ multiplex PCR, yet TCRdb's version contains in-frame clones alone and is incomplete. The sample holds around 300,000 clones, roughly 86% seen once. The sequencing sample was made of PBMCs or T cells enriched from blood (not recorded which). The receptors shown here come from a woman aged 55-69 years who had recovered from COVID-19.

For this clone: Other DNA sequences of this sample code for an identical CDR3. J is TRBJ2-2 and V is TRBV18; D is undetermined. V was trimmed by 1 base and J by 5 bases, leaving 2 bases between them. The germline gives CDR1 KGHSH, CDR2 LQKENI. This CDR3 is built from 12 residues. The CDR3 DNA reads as TGTGCCAGCTCACCACTAACCGGGGAGCTGTTTTTT. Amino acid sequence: CASSPLTGELFF.

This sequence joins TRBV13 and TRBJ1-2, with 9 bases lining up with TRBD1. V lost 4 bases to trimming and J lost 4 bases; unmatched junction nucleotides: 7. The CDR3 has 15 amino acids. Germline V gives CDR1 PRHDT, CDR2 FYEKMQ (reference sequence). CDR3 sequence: CASSYHRGRIYGYTF. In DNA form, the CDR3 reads TGTGCCAGCAGCTACCACAGGGGGCGTATCTATGGCTACACCTTC.

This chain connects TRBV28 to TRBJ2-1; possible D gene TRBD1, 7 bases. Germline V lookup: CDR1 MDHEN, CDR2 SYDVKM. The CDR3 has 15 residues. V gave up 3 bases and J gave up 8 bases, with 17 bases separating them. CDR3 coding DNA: TGTGCCAGCAGTTTTAGGGCAGGGGGGTTGGATGAGCAGTTCTTC. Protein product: CASSFRAGGLDEQFF.

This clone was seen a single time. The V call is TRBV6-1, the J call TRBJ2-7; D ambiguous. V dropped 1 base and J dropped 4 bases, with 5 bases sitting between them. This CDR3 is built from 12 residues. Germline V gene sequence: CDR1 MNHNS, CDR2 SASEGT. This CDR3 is CASSEGQYEQYF. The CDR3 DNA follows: TGTGCCAGCAGTGAAGGGCAGTACGAGCAGTACTTC.

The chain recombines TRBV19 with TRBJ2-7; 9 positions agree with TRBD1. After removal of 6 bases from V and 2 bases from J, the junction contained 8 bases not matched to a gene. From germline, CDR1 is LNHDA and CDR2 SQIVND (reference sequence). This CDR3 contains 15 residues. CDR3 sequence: CASRQTGTGTYEQYF. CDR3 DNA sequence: TGTGCCAGTAGGCAGACCGGGACAGGGACCTACGAGCAGTACTTC.

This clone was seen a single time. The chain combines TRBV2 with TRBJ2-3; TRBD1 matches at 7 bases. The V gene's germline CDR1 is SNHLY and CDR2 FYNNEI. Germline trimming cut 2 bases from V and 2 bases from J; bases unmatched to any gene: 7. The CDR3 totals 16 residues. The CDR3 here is CASSELGTANTDTQYF. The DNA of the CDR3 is TGTGCCAGCAGTGAACTAGGGACAGCCAACACAGATACGCAGTATTTT.

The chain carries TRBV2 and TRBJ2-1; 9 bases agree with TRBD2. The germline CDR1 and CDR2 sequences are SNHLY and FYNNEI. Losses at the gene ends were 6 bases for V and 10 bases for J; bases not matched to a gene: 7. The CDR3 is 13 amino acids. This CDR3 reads CASSRGGAGEQFF. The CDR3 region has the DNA TGTGCCAGCAGCCGCGGGGGGGCAGGGGAGCAGTTCTTC.

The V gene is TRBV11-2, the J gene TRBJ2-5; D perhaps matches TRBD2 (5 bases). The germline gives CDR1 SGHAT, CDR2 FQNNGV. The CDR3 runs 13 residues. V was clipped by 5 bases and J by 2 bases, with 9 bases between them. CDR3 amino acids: CASSPGSQETQYF. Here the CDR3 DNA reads TGTGCCAGCAGCCCTGGGAGTCAAGAGACCCAGTACTTC.

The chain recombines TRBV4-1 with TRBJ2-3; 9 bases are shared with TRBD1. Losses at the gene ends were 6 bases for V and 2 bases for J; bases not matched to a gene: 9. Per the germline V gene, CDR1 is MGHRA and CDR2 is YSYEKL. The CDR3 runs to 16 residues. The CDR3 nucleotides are TGCGCCAGCAGTCAACGACAGGGGGAGTCCACAGATACGCAGTATTTT. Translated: CASSQRQGESTDTQYF.

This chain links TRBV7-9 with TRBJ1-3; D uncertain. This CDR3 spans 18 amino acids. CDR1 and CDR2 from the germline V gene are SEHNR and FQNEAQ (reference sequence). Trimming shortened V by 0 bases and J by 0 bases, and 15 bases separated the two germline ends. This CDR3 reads CASSLAFGDGSSGNTIYF. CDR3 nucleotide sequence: TGTGCCAGCAGCTTAGCGTTCGGGGATGGGAGCTCTGGAAACACCATATATTTT. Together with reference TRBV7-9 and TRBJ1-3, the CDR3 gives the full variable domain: DTGVSQNPRHKITKRGQNVTFRCDPISEHNRLYWYRQTLGQGPEFLTYFQNEAQLEKSRLLSDRFSAERPKGSFSTLEIQRTEQGDSAMYLCASSLAFGDGSSGNTIYFGEGSWLTVV.

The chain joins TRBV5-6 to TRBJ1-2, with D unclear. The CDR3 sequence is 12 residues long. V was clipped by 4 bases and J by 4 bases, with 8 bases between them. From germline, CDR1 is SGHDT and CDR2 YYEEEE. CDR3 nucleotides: TGTGCCAGCAGCGGGCCGCTCTATGGCTACACCTTC. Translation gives CASSGPLYGYTF.

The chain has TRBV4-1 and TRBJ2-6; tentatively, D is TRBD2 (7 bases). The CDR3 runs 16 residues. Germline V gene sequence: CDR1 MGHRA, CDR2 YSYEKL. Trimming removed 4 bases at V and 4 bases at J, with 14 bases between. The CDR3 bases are TGCGCCAGCAGCCCCTCCGGGGGGCTCGGGGCCAACGTCCTGACTTTC. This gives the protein CASSPSGGLGANVLTF.

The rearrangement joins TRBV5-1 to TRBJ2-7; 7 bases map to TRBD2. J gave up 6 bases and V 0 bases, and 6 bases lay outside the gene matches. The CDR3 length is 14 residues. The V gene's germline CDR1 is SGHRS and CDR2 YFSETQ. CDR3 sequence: CASSLGVGGSEQYF. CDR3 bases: TGCGCCAGCAGCTTGGGGGTCGGGGGGTCCGAGCAGTACTTC.

In DNA, the CDR3 is TGTGCCAGCAGGCCAGCCGGGGCTAACTATGGCTACACCTTC. Translated, it gives CASRPAGANYGYTF. The chain carries TRBV27 and TRBJ1-2; no clear D gene. V dropped 6 bases and J dropped 0 bases, with 11 bases sitting between them. Germline V gene lookup returns CDR1 MNHEY and CDR2 SMNVEV (reference sequence). The CDR3 consists of 14 residues.

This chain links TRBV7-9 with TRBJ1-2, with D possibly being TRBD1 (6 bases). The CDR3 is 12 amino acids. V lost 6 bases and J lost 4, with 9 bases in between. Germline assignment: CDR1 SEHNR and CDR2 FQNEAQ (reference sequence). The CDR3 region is CASRPDSYGYTF. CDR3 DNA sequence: TGTGCCAGCAGGCCGGACAGCTATGGCTACACCTTC.

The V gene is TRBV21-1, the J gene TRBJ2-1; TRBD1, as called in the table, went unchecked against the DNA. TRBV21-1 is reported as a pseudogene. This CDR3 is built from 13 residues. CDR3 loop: CASSKALSNEQFF. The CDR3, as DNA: TGTGCCAGCAGCAAAGCGCTCAGCAATGAGCAGTTCTTC.

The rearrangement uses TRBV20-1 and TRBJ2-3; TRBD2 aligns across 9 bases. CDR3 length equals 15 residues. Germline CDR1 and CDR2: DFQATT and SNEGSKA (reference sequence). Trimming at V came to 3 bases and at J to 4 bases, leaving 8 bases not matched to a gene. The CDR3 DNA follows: TGCAGTGCTAGTTTGGCGGGAGGGCCTGCAGATACGCAGTATTTT. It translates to CSASLAGGPADTQYF.

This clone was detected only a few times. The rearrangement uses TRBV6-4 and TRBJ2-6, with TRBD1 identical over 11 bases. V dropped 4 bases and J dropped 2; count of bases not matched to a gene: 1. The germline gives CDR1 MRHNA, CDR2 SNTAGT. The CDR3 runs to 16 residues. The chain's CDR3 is CASSGTGGAGANVLTF. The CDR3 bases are TGTGCCAGCAGTGGGACAGGGGGCGCTGGGGCCAACGTCCTGACTTTC.

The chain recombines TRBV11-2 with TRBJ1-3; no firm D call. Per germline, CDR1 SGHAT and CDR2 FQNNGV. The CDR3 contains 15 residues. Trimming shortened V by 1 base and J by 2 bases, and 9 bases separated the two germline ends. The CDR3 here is CASSLAGLAGNTIYF. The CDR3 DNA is TGTGCCAGCAGCTTAGCGGGGTTGGCTGGAAACACCATATATTTT.

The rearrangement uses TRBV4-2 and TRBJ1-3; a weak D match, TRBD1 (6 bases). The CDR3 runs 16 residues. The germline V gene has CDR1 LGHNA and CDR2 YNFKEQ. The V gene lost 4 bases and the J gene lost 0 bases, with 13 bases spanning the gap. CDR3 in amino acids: CASSPGGTNSGNTIYF. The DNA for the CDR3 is TGTGCCAGCAGCCCCGGGGGGACAAACTCTGGAAACACCATATATTTT.

The CDR3 loop reads CASSQGTSGGAGGDTQYF. CDR3 sequence (DNA): TGTGCCAGCAGCCAAGGGACTAGCGGGGGGGCCGGTGGAGATACGCAGTATTTT. The chain couples TRBV4-2 to TRBJ2-3, with 15 nucleotides matching TRBD2. The V gene end was trimmed by 1 base and the J gene end by 5 bases; junction bases not matched to a gene: 7. The CDR3 has 18 amino acids. Germline V CDR1 and CDR2: LGHNA, YNFKEQ.

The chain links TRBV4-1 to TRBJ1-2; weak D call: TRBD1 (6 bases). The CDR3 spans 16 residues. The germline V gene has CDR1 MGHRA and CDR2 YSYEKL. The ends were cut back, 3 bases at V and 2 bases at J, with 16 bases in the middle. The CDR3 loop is CASSHPAGGPNYGYTF. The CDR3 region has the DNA TGCGCCAGCAGCCACCCCGCCGGGGGGCCGAACTATGGCTACACCTTC.

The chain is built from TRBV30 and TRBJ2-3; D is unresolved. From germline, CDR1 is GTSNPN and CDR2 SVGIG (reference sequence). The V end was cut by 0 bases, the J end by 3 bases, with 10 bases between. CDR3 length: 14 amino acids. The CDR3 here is CAWSVAVLTDTQYF. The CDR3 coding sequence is TGTGCCTGGAGTGTCGCGGTTTTAACAGATACGCAGTATTTT.